This is a list of T cell receptor beta chains from one sample in a study of control samples from healthy donors and cancer patients. Measured with immunoSEQ multiplex PCR; TCRdb has only the in-frame clones, and not every one. The sample includes 90,000 to 140,000 clones, about 80% of them seen just once. The sequenced material came from blood. Receptors originate from a woman between 45 and 60 years old in good health. The CDR3 runs from the conserved cysteine through the conserved F or W. A D gene is named only where the DNA matches it firmly. Clone sizes are given selectively: once, few, many, or a class where the clone is expanded.

J gene	clone size	CDR3 length	D gene	V gene	CDR3 DNA	CDR3 protein
TRBJ2-3	-	16	-	TRBV5-4	TGTGCCAGCAGCTTTGGGCGGGCGCAAAACACAGATACGCAGTATTTT	CASSFGRAQNTDTQYF
TRBJ2-2	-	17	TRBD2	TRBV7-3	TGTGCCAGCAGCTCACTAGCGGGGGGCTATAACACCGGGGAGCTGTTTTTT	CASSSLAGGYNTGELFF
TRBJ2-7	-	14	-	TRBV19	TGTGCCAGTAGTATCAAGCGTTCCTCCTACGAGCAGTACTTC	CASSIKRSSYEQYF
TRBJ2-7	-	16	TRBD2	TRBV27	TGTGCCAGCAGAAAGGGGTTGGCGGGGGGAACCTACGAGCAGTACTTC	CASRKGLAGGTYEQYF
TRBJ1-4	-	16	TRBD1	TRBV7-6	TGTGCCAGCAGCCCCCAGACAGGGGCCCCTAATGAAAAACTGTTTTTT	CASSPQTGAPNEKLFF
TRBJ2-5	-	13	TRBD2	TRBV29-1	TGCAGCGTTAATAGCGGGAGTGCAGAGACCCAGTACTTC	CSVNSGSAETQYF
TRBJ2-1	few	16	-	TRBV9	TGTGCCAGCAGCCTATTGCGCGGGACGGCCAGCAATGAGCAGTTCTTC	CASSLLRGTASNEQFF
TRBJ1-1	few	13	-	TRBV7-8	TGTGCCAGCAGCTTAGGAGGGGAGGGGGGGGCTTTCTTT	CASSLGGEGGAFF
TRBJ1-1	-	14	TRBD1	TRBV2	TGTGCCAGCAGTGAGCCCACAGGGGGCGCACGGGCTTTCTTT	CASSEPTGGARAFF
TRBJ1-6	-	15	TRBD1	TRBV11-3	TGTGCCAGCAGCTCTCGGGACAGGGGGAATTCACCCCTCCACTTT	CASSSRDRGNSPLHF
TRBJ1-4	-	16	-	TRBV4-3	TGCGCCAGCAGCCAAGATCAGGCAGGTCCTAATGAAAAACTGTTTTTT	CASSQDQAGPNEKLFF